This TCR beta chain was found in a study of blood T cell repertoires in COVID-19. Study context: Sites in the United States, Italy and Spain provided acute and convalescent COVID-19 samples.

This CDR3 comprises 15 residues. The germline CDR1 and CDR2 sequences are MNHEY and SVGAGI. With 5 bases removed from V and 1 base from J, the gap between germline ends came to 14 bases. Clones were read by immunoSEQ multiplex PCR, and TCRdb kept only the in-frame ones, dropping some. In the table there are about 180,000 clones, 89% of which are singletons. Input material: peripheral blood. The clonotype comes from a man aged 18 to 35 who had recovered from COVID-19. This rearrangement joins TRBV6-5 to TRBJ1-2, with D possibly matching TRBD1 (5 bases). CDR3 protein: CASSPRIGDNYGYTF. The CDR3 region has the DNA TGTGCCAGCAGTCCGAGGATAGGGGATAACTATGGCTACACCTTC.